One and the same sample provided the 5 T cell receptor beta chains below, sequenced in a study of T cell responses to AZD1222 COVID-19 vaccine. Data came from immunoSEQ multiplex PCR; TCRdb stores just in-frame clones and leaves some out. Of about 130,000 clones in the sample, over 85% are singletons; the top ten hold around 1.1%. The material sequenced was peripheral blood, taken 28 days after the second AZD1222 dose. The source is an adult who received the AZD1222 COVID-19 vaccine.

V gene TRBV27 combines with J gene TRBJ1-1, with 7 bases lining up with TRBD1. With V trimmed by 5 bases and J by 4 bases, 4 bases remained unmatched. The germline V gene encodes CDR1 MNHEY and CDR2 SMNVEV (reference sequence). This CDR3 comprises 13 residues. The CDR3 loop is CASSAQGSTEAFF. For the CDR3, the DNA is TGTGCCAGCAGTGCACAGGGGAGCACTGAAGCTTTCTTT.

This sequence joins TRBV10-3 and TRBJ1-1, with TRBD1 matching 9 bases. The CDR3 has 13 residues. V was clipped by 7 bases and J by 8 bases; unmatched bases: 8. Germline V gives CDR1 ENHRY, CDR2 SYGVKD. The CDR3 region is CAINFGTGSEAFF. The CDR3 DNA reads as TGTGCCATCAACTTCGGGACAGGGAGCGAAGCTTTCTTT.

The CDR3 protein is CASSLRQAISTYGYTF. In DNA, the CDR3 is TGTGCCAGCAGCTTACGACAGGCCATATCTACCTATGGCTACACCTTC. The V call is TRBV11-3, the J call TRBJ1-2; a weak D match, TRBD1 (6 bases). Germline V gene sequence: CDR1 SGHNT, CDR2 YENEEA. Trimming left V 2 bases short and J 4 bases short, with 17 bases between. The CDR3 covers 16 residues.

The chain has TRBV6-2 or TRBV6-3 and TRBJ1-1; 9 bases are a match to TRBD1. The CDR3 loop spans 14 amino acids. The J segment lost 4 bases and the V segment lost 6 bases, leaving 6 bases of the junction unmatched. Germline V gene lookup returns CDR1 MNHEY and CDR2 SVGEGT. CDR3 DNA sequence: TGTGCCAGCAGCCGAACAGGGGGCGCCACTGAAGCTTTCTTT. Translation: CASSRTGGATEAFF.

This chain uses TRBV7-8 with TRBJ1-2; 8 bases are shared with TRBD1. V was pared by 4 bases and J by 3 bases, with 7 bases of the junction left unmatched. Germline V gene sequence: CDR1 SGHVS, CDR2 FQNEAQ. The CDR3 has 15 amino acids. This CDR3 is CASSSLDRVDYGYTF. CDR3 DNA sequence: TGTGCCAGCAGCTCTCTGGACAGGGTGGACTATGGCTACACCTTC.